This T cell receptor (beta chain) emerged from a study of graft-versus-host responses after intestinal transplantation. About the research overall: Anti-thymocyte globulin induction was given to all recipients, followed by tacrolimus and steroids for 2 to 3 years. Study conclusions and caveats: Some patients had graft-donor T cell macrochimerism. In their allografts, the ratios of graft-versus-host to host-versus-graft T cell clones were high.

Remarks on this clone: What it recognizes is unknown.

The repertoire was sequenced with immunoSEQ multiplex PCR; TCRdb's copy has only in-frame clones and lacks some. Found here are approximately 130,000 clones, roughly 92% of them singletons; the top ten hold roughly 0.15%. Between the trimmed V and J ends, which lost 1 base and 1 base, there was a span of 11 bases. From germline, CDR1 is SGHDT and CDR2 YYEEEE. This CDR3 has 15 residues. The specimen was unstimulated CD4+ T cells sorted from spleen or lymph node cells, collected before intestinal transplant. This receptor was obtained from a human donor who received an intestinal transplant. The V and J genes are TRBV5-6 and TRBJ1-1; maybe TRBD1 (6 bases). The CDR3 reads CASSLSYRANTEAFF. DNA of the CDR3: TGTGCCAGCAGCTTGTCGTACAGGGCGAACACTGAAGCTTTCTTT.